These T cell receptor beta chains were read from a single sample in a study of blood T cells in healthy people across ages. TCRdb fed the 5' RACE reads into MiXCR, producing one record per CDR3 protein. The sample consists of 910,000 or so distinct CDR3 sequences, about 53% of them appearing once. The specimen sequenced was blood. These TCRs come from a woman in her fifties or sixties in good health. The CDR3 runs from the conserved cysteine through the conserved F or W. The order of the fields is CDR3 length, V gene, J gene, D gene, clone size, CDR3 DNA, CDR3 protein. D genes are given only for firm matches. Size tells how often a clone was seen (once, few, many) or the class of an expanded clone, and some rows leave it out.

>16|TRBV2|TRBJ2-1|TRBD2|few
TGTGCCAGCAGTGACTTTAGCGGGAGGTATTACAATGAGCAGTTCTTC
CASSDFSGRYYNEQFF
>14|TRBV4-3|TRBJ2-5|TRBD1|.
TGCGCCAGCAGCCGATTGACAGGGGTAGAGACTCAGTACTTC
CASSRLTGVETQYF
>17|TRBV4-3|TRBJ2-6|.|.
TGCGCCAGCGGCCAAGGTCGTGGGGCCTCTGGGGCCAACGTCCTGACTTTC
CASGQGRGASGANVLTF
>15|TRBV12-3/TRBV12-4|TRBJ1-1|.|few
TGTGCCAGCAGTTTACATTCGGAGTTGAACACTGAAGCTTTCTTT
CASSLHSELNTEAFF
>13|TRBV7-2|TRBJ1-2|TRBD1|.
TGTGCCAGCAGCTTACGACAGGGGCCTGGCTACACCTTC
CASSLRQGPGYTF
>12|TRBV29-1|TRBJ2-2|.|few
TGCAGCGTTGACAGGGACACCGGGGAGCTGTTTTTT
CSVDRDTGELFF
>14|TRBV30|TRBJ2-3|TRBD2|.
TGTGCCTGGAGGGGGGACTATCGAACAGATACGCAGTATTTT
CAWRGDYRTDTQYF
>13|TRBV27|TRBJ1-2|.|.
TGTGCCAGCAGTTTCAAGGCGGCCTATGGCTACACCTTC
CASSFKAAYGYTF
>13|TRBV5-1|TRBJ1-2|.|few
TGCGCCAGCAGCTTTGAGACCCTCTATGGCTACACCTTC
CASSFETLYGYTF
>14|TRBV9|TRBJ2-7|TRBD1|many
TGTGCCAGCAGCGCCGGACAGGCTAGCTCCGAGCAGTACTTC
CASSAGQASSEQYF
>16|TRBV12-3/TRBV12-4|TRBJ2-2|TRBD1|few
TGTGCCAGCAGTTTAGTTGGGACAGGGTCCGGCGGGGAGCTGTTTTTT
CASSLVGTGSGGELFF
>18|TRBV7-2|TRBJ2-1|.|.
TGTGCCAGCAGCTTAGGGGCTAGGTGGATAGGGACCTACAATGAGCAGTTCTTC
CASSLGARWIGTYNEQFF
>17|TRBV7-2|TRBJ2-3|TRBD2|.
TGTGCCAGCAGCCCGGCCGGACTAGCGGGTTTCGCAGATACGCAGTATTTT
CASSPAGLAGFADTQYF
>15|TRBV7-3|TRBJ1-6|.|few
TGTGCCAGCAGCTTAACGTTGGACCCGAATTCACCCCTCCACTTT
CASSLTLDPNSPLHF
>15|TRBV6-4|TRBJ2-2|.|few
TGTGCCAGCAGTGGCCCCCCTGCCAAGACCGGGGAGCTGTTTTTT
CASSGPPAKTGELFF